The clone carrying this TCR beta chain was picked up a small number of times. What it binds is unknown. Some clones are missing from TCRdb's copy, which holds only in-frame ones; the method was immunoSEQ multiplex PCR. The profile shows some 22,000 clones, around nine tenths of them singletons. CDR1 is SGHRS and CDR2 is YFSETQ in the germline V gene. The V end lost 5 bases, the J end lost 1 base, and 13 bases lay between the germline ends. The CDR3 runs 14 residues. The sample originates from a study of T cells in localized non-small cell lung cancer. Study conclusions and caveats: A median approximately 57 of the top 100 tumor clones appeared in adjacent lung.

This TCR was recovered from a man aged 35-75 years with stage II squamous cell lung carcinoma. The sample consisted of PBMCs, taken before any cancer treatment. The V and J genes are TRBV5-1 and TRBJ2-7, with D tentatively TRBD2 (5 bases). As DNA, the CDR3 is TGCGCCAGCAGGGGAGTAGCGCTATCCTACGAGCAGTACTTC. It specifies CASRGVALSYEQYF.